A single sample is the source of the 15 T cell receptor beta chains below, sequenced in a study of blood T cell repertoires in COVID-19. Assay used: immunoSEQ multiplex PCR; TCRdb lists only in-frame clones, some missing. Here the sample spans about 64,000 clones, around four fifths being singletons. The sequenced sample was peripheral blood. The receptors come from a man aged 55 to 70 with COVID-19, enrolled during active disease.

The chain carries TRBV29-1 and TRBJ2-7; 11 bases match TRBD1. Germline V lookup: CDR1 SQVTM, CDR2 ANQGSEA. After removal of 7 bases from V and 6 bases from J, the junction contained 5 bases not matched to a gene. The CDR3 sequence is 12 residues long. CDR3 sequence reads: CSGGTGGREQYF. The CDR3 DNA follows: TGCAGCGGGGGGACAGGGGGGCGCGAGCAGTACTTC.

DNA for the CDR3: TGTGCCAGTAGTGTCACGGGGGGGAGGACAGATACGCAGTATTTT. Its protein product is CASSVTGGRTDTQYF. The chain recombines TRBV19 with TRBJ2-3, with TRBD2 matching over 8 bases. The CDR3 is made up of 15 amino acids. Germline-derived CDR1 and CDR2 are LNHDA and SQIVND (reference sequence). V trimming: 5 bases; J trimming: 3 bases; junction bases outside the gene matches: 7.

This clone occurred many times. This chain connects TRBV30 to TRBJ1-4, with D possibly being TRBD1 (5 bases). CDR3 length: 15 residues. The germline V gene has CDR1 GTSNPN and CDR2 SVGIG (reference sequence). Between the trimmed V and J ends, which lost 0 bases and 0 bases, there was a span of 8 bases. CDR3 sequence: CAWSVGVATNEKLFF. CDR3 in DNA: TGTGCCTGGAGTGTAGGGGTTGCAACTAATGAAAAACTGTTTTTT.

This clone has just a few counts. The V gene is TRBV6-4, the J gene TRBJ1-2, with 9 bases identical to TRBD1. After removal of 6 bases from V and 7 bases from J, the junction contained 6 bases not matched to a gene. Germline V lookup: CDR1 MRHNA, CDR2 SNTAGT. The CDR3 totals 13 residues. CDR3 region: CASSAGTGFGYTF. The CDR3 DNA follows: TGTGCCAGCAGCGCCGGGACAGGGTTTGGCTACACCTTC.

This clone was counted a single time. V and J are TRBV7-2 and TRBJ1-1; D is uncertain. This CDR3 is built from 14 residues. Trimming cost V 1 base and J 4 bases, with 10 bases left between them. The germline V gene encodes CDR1 SGHTA and CDR2 FQGNSA. The CDR3 sequence is CASSLDQAITEAFF. The CDR3 DNA reads as TGTGCCAGCAGCTTAGACCAGGCGATCACTGAAGCTTTCTTT.

The chain couples TRBV11-2 to TRBJ2-5; D is ambiguous. Trimming took off 5 bases at V and 5 bases at J, with 6 bases between the two ends. This CDR3 region has 11 residues. Looked up from germline, CDR1 is SGHAT and CDR2 is FQNNGV. CDR3 sequence (DNA): TGTGCCAGCAGCCCGAGCGAGACCCAGTACTTC. Protein product: CASSPSETQYF.

The rearrangement joins TRBV12-3 or TRBV12-4 to TRBJ2-4; D gene uncertain. This CDR3 comprises 13 residues. Trimming shortened V by 2 bases and J by 8 bases, and 10 bases separated the two germline ends. CDR3: CASSLFQRDIQYF. The DNA for the CDR3 is TGTGCCAGCAGTTTATTTCAACGGGACATTCAGTACTTC.

The chain combines TRBV3-1 (or the pseudogene TRBV3-2) with TRBJ2-1; 8 nucleotides line up with TRBD2. The CDR3 length is 13 residues. Trimming cost V 3 bases and J 10 bases; bases outside gene matches: 5. CDR1 and CDR2 (germline): LGHDT, YNNKEL (reference sequence). In DNA form, the CDR3 reads TGTGCCAGCAGCCAGGGACTAGAGGTCGAGCAGTTCTTC. This sequence encodes CASSQGLEVEQFF.

The chain carries TRBV7-2 and TRBJ1-1, with a tentative D call TRBD1 (5 bases). V lost 11 bases to trimming and J lost 3 bases, with 19 bases between them. The V gene's germline CDR1 is SGHTA and CDR2 FQGNSA. The CDR3 sequence is 14 residues long. The CDR3 DNA sequence: TGTGCCTCGAATGCGAAGGGGCATTACACTGAAGCTTTCTTT. This gives the protein CASNAKGHYTEAFF.

The V gene is TRBV6-5, the J gene TRBJ2-7; D is perhaps TRBD2 (7 bases). Germline CDR1 is MNHEY and CDR2 is SVGAGI. The V and J ends lost 4 bases and 6 bases respectively, with 13 bases between them. The CDR3 has 13 amino acids. The CDR3 is CASSWRGGLEQYF. The CDR3 DNA reads as TGTGCCAGCAGTTGGAGGGGGGGACTCGAGCAGTACTTC.

The CDR3 DNA reads TGCGCCAATAAAACCGAAGGGGTCAATGAGCAGTTCTTC. Translation gives CANKTEGVNEQFF. This chain connects TRBV10-1 to TRBJ2-1; possibly TRBD1 for D (5 bases). This CDR3 spans 13 amino acids. Deletions cut 10 bases from V and 6 bases from J, with 16 bases between. The germline V gene has CDR1 WNHNN and CDR2 SYGVQD (reference sequence).

This clone was seen a handful of times. This chain's CDR3 is CASSQEASRTEAFF. The DNA of the CDR3 is TGTGCCAGCAGCCAAGAAGCATCCCGCACTGAAGCTTTCTTT. The chain is built from TRBV3-1 (or the pseudogene TRBV3-2) and TRBJ1-1, with no clear D. The CDR3 totals 14 residues. Germline V gives CDR1 LGHDT, CDR2 YNNKEL (reference sequence). Trimming left V 0 bases short and J 4 bases short, with 9 bases between.

The V call is TRBV6-5, the J call TRBJ2-5; TRBD2 might be the D (5 bases). The V end was cut by 0 bases, the J end by 6 bases, with 11 bases between. Germline V gene sequence: CDR1 MNHEY, CDR2 SVGAGI. This CDR3 comprises 14 residues. CDR3 sequence (DNA): TGTGCCAGCAGTTACTCGACGGGAAGAAAGACCCAGTACTTC. It codes for CASSYSTGRKTQYF.

This sequence joins TRBV30 and TRBJ1-2, with 7 bases lining up with TRBD1. This CDR3 region has 13 residues. Germline CDR1 reads GTSNPN; CDR2 reads SVGIG (reference sequence). Trimming took 5 bases from V and 4 from J; bases not matched to a gene: 7. CDR3: CAWEASGGYGYTF. Here the CDR3 DNA reads TGTGCCTGGGAGGCCTCAGGGGGCTATGGCTACACCTTC.

This sequence joins TRBV5-1 and TRBJ2-5, with 7 bases lining up with TRBD2. This CDR3 comprises 15 residues. Germline values: CDR1 SGHRS, CDR2 YFSETQ. V dropped 1 base and J dropped 1; count of bases not matched to a gene: 4. Written as DNA, the CDR3 is TGCGCCAGCAGCTTGAACGGGGGGTCCCAAGAGACCCAGTACTTC. The encoded protein is CASSLNGGSQETQYF. Combining the CDR3 with reference TRBV5-1 and TRBJ2-5 gives the whole variable domain KAGVTQTPRYLIKTRGQQVTLSCSPISGHRSVSWYQQTPGQGLQFLFEYFSETQRNKGNFPGRFSGRQFSNSRSEMNVSTLELGDSALYLCASSLNGGSQETQYFGPGTRLLVL.